The sample holds many counts of the clone carrying this T cell receptor (beta chain). Its target is not known. This sample is part of a study of T cell repertoires in cytomegalovirus infection. TCRdb re-called the reads through MiXCR, storing one row per CDR3 protein. The sample shows approximately 280,000 distinct CDR3 sequences, less than 25% of them seen only once. With 3 bases clipped from V and 4 bases from J, the junction kept 1 base outside the gene matches. The CDR3 sequence is 14 residues long. From germline, CDR1 is SGHVS and CDR2 FQNEAQ. The receptor's source is a human donor in good health (CMV status not recorded). Some clones in this sample may be carry-over from other donors' samples. Sample: cultured PBMCs, taken from culture after CMV antigen stimulation. The rearrangement joins TRBV7-8 to TRBJ2-7; 12 positions agree with TRBD2. The CDR3 nucleotides read TGTGCCAGCAGCTTTGGGACTAGCGGGTACGAGCAGTACTTC. It yields the protein CASSFGTSGYEQYF.